The source of this T cell receptor beta chain is a study of T cells in Graves' hyperthyroidism and ophthalmopathy. The diagnostic basis comprised clinical symptoms, serum thyroxine and TRAb, thyroid ultrasound and orbital computed tomography. TCR beta CDR3 regions were amplified from RNA. Using the HTBI primer set, a first-round RT-PCR was run on the TCR CDR3. TCRdb reanalysed the multiplex PCR reads using MiXCR and keeps one entry per CDR3 protein. The sample has more than 450,000 distinct CDR3 sequences, 20% seen once. The CDR3 is 14 residues long. The germline gives CDR1 MNHEY, CDR2 SVGAGI. Trimming stripped 4 bases from V and 6 bases from J, with 12 bases between.

The source is a middle-aged man with Graves' ophthalmopathy. This chain connects TRBV6-5 to TRBJ2-2, with TRBD2 as a possible D gene (5 bases). The sample comprised blood. The CDR3 region is CASSSGVGAGELFF. The CDR3 region has the DNA TGTGCCAGCAGTTCTGGGGTCGGGGCCGGGGAGCTGTTTTTT.